A selection of T cell receptor beta chains follows, all from one sample in a study of CD8+ T cells in alopecia areata. Profiled with immunoSEQ multiplex PCR; TCRdb holds only in-frame clones, not every one. The data hold approximately 130,000 clones, with 45% to 50% observed a single time. The sample was NKG2D-low CD8+ T cells sorted from blood. The receptors here all came from a human donor with alopecia areata. The CDR3 runs from the conserved cysteine through the conserved F or W. The order of the fields is D gene, clone size, V gene, J gene, CDR3 DNA, CDR3 protein. D genes are given only for firm matches. Rows give clone size only sometimes, using once, few, many, or a class for an expanded clone.

>TRBD1|NA|TRBV29-1|TRBJ1-2
TGCAGCGTTGAAAACCCAAGGACAGGGACTATGGCCTTC
CSVENPRTGTMAF
>TRBD1|few|TRBV29-1|TRBJ1-1
TGCAGCGTTGTGAGGGGACAGAAAGCTTTCTTT
CSVVRGQKAFF
>TRBD2|once|TRBV11-3|TRBJ2-1
TGTGCCAGCAGCCTTACTAGCGGGAATGGTGAGCAGTTCTTC
CASSLTSGNGEQFF
>NA|NA|TRBV7-3|TRBJ1-2
TGTGCCAGCAGCATATCAGAAACCTATGGCTACACCTTC
CASSISETYGYTF
>NA|few|TRBV27|TRBJ2-5
TGTGCCAGCAGTTCCATGGGGACCCAGTACTTC
CASSSMGTQYF
>NA|NA|TRBV23-1|TRBJ1-1
TGCGCCAGGGACCCTAAAACGGGGGACCTGCTGAACACTGAAGCTTTCTTT
CARDPKTGDLLNTEAFF
>TRBD1|NA|TRBV13|TRBJ2-1
TGTGCCAGCTCCGACAGGGTGGTCTTC
CASSDRVVF
>NA|NA|TRBV29-1|TRBJ2-6
TGCAGCGTTGAAGAGTCGCGATCTGGGGCCAACGTCCTGACTTTC
CSVEESRSGANVLTF
>NA|NA|TRBV7-9|TRBJ2-5
TGTGCCAGCAGCTTACAGGGAGGTGGGACCCAGTACTTC
CASSLQGGGTQYF
>NA|few|TRBV30|TRBJ2-7
TGTGCCTGGAGTCAGGGAGCCTACGAGCAGTACTTC
CAWSQGAYEQYF
>TRBD2|NA|TRBV29-1|TRBJ2-3
TGCAGCGTTGAATTGACGCGGGAGGACGCAGATACGCAGTATTTT
CSVELTREDADTQYF
>NA|few|TRBV7-9|TRBJ1-6
TGTGCCAGCAGCTTAGACAGTTCACCCCTCCACTTT
CASSLDSSPLHF
>NA|few|TRBV29-1|TRBJ2-3
TGCAGCGTTGTAGGGCGAGAACCTAGCACAGATACGCAGTATTTT
CSVVGREPSTDTQYF
>NA|NA|TRBV5-6|TRBJ2-5
TGTGCCAGCAGCTTGTGGCCAGATCAAGAGACCCAGTACTTC
CASSLWPDQETQYF
>NA|few|TRBV30|TRBJ1-2
TGTGCCTGGGCCTTTTCAGAGAACTATGGCTACACCTTC
CAWAFSENYGYTF
>NA|few|TRBV28|TRBJ2-2
TGTGCCAGCAGTTTTCCAGCCACCGGGGAGCTGTTTTTT
CASSFPATGELFF
>TRBD1|few|TRBV6-5|TRBJ2-5
TGTGCCAGCAGCCCCGACAGGGTTGAGACCCAGTACTTC
CASSPDRVETQYF
>NA|NA|TRBV28|TRBJ1-5
TGTGCCAGCAGAGGAGGTCAGCCCCAGCATTTT
CASRGGQPQHF
>NA|NA|TRBV29-1|TRBJ2-3
TGCAGCGTACTGGACAGCACAGATACGCAGTATTTT
CSVLDSTDTQYF
>NA|NA|TRBV27|TRBJ2-2
TGTGCCAGCAGTTTTGGGCAGGACGGGGAGCTGTTTTTT
CASSFGQDGELFF
>NA|NA|TRBV5-4|TRBJ2-5
TGTGCCAGCAGCTCATGGGGGGGCGGGGAGACCCAGTACTTC
CASSSWGGGETQYF
>TRBD2|NA|TRBV29-1|TRBJ2-1
TGCAGCGTTGACGGCCCGAGGGGCGGGGGTGAGCAGTTCTTC
CSVDGPRGGGEQFF
>TRBD1|NA|TRBV28|TRBJ2-7
TGTGCCAGCAGTCCAGGACAGGGGTACGAGCAGTACTTC
CASSPGQGYEQYF
>NA|NA|TRBV29-1|TRBJ2-7
TGCAGCGTTGGTGTGTACTCTACCTACGAGCAGTACTTC
CSVGVYSTYEQYF
>NA|NA|TRBV30|TRBJ2-3
TGTGCCTGGAGTGGCACAGATACGCAGTATTTT
CAWSGTDTQYF
>TRBD1|few|TRBV28|TRBJ2-3
TGTGCCAGCAAACCGCCTGGGACAGAAGTCGAAGATACGCAGTATTTT
CASKPPGTEVEDTQYF
>TRBD2|NA|TRBV11-2|TRBJ2-7
TGTGCCAGCAGCTTAGGGACTAGCGGAGTCTCCTACGAGCAGTACTTC
CASSLGTSGVSYEQYF
>NA|NA|TRBV5-1|TRBJ2-7
TGCGCCAGCAGAGACGAAAGATTCTACGAGCAGTACTTC
CASRDERFYEQYF
>NA|NA|TRBV30|TRBJ1-5
TGTGCCTGGAGTGTGGGAGTACAGCCCCAGCATTTT
CAWSVGVQPQHF
>TRBD2|NA|TRBV29-1|TRBJ2-7
TGCAGCGTCGGGACTAGCGGGATCTACGAGCAGTACTTC
CSVGTSGIYEQYF
>NA|few|TRBV25-1|TRBJ2-3
TGTGCCAGCAGTGATCTTGAACAGGGAGGTACGCAGTATTTT
CASSDLEQGGTQYF